This is a list of T cell receptor beta chains from one sample in a study of shared clonotypes between healthy human individuals. Data came from immunoSEQ multiplex PCR; TCRdb stores just in-frame clones and leaves some out. This table has roughly 2.5 million clones, over 85% appearing once. What was sequenced was naive CD4+ T cells sorted from blood. The receptors were sampled from a man between 18 and 29 years old in good health. Each CDR3 is given with its conserved first and last residue. The D gene is left open where the match is weak. Size values are once, few and many counts, or a class for expanded clones, and some rows have none.

clone_size: NA; d_call: NA; cdr3_length: 14; j_call: TRBJ2-5; v_call: TRBV19; cdr3_nt: TGTGCCAGTACCCGGCGGGGTGGCCAAGAGACCCAGTACTTC; cdr3_aa: CASTRRGGQETQYF
clone_size: NA; d_call: NA; cdr3_length: 16; j_call: TRBJ1-6; v_call: TRBV7-6; cdr3_nt: TGTGCCAGCAGCTTAGCGGTCGGGACTGCGGCTGCGGCCCTCCACTTT; cdr3_aa: CASSLAVGTAAAALHF
clone_size: few; d_call: TRBD2; cdr3_length: 13; j_call: TRBJ2-7; v_call: TRBV7-8; cdr3_nt: TGTGCCAGCAGCCCACGCGGGAGGAACGAGCAGTACTTC; cdr3_aa: CASSPRGRNEQYF
clone_size: once; d_call: NA; cdr3_length: 11; j_call: TRBJ1-2; v_call: TRBV9; cdr3_nt: TGTGCCAGCAGCGACCCGTGGGGCTACACCTTC; cdr3_aa: CASSDPWGYTF
clone_size: NA; d_call: TRBD2; cdr3_length: 15; j_call: TRBJ2-2; v_call: TRBV19; cdr3_nt: TGTGCCAGTAGTATCTTAGCGGGAACCACCGGGGAGCTGTTTTTT; cdr3_aa: CASSILAGTTGELFF
clone_size: NA; d_call: NA; cdr3_length: 12; j_call: TRBJ1-1; v_call: TRBV30; cdr3_nt: TGTGCCTGGAGTGTCCCGAACACTGAAGCTTTCTTT; cdr3_aa: CAWSVPNTEAFF
clone_size: NA; d_call: TRBD2; cdr3_length: 19; j_call: TRBJ2-1; v_call: TRBV7-9; cdr3_nt: TGTGCCAGCAGCCTAAGTAGCGGGAGGCGAAGGTTGGGTTACAATGAGCAGTTCTTC; cdr3_aa: CASSLSSGRRRLGYNEQFF
clone_size: NA; d_call: TRBD1; cdr3_length: 16; j_call: TRBJ2-2; v_call: TRBV6-1; cdr3_nt: TGTGCCAGCAGTGTATTCCGGGACAGGGGGATCGGGGAGCTGTTTTTT; cdr3_aa: CASSVFRDRGIGELFF
clone_size: NA; d_call: NA; cdr3_length: 12; j_call: TRBJ1-4; v_call: TRBV28; cdr3_nt: TGTGCCAGCAGTCCGCCGACAGGTAAACTGTTTTTT; cdr3_aa: CASSPPTGKLFF
clone_size: NA; d_call: TRBD1; cdr3_length: 15; j_call: TRBJ1-2; v_call: TRBV6-5; cdr3_nt: TGTGCCAGCAGTTTCTTGGAAGGGGGCATGCGTGGCTACACCTTC; cdr3_aa: CASSFLEGGMRGYTF
clone_size: NA; d_call: NA; cdr3_length: 16; j_call: TRBJ2-5; v_call: TRBV15; cdr3_nt: TGTGCCACCAGCAGAGATCGGACGGGGCCACAAGAGACCCAGTACTTC; cdr3_aa: CATSRDRTGPQETQYF
clone_size: NA; d_call: NA; cdr3_length: 14; j_call: TRBJ2-1; v_call: TRBV7-9; cdr3_nt: TGTGCCAGCAGCTTAGCTAGCGACTACAATGAGCAGTTCTTC; cdr3_aa: CASSLASDYNEQFF
clone_size: NA; d_call: NA; cdr3_length: 16; j_call: TRBJ2-3; v_call: TRBV7-9; cdr3_nt: TGTGCCAGCAGCTTACGGGCAGCCTCGAGCACAGATACGCAGTATTTT; cdr3_aa: CASSLRAASSTDTQYF
clone_size: NA; d_call: TRBD1; cdr3_length: 18; j_call: TRBJ2-7; v_call: TRBV5-1; cdr3_nt: TGCGCCAGCAGGGCAGCTACAGGGGGATCCAGCGGCTCCTACGAGCAGTACTTC; cdr3_aa: CASRAATGGSSGSYEQYF
clone_size: NA; d_call: NA; cdr3_length: 14; j_call: TRBJ1-5; v_call: TRBV18; cdr3_nt: TGTGCCAGCTCACAAACAATGACCAATCAGCCCCAGCATTTT; cdr3_aa: CASSQTMTNQPQHF
clone_size: NA; d_call: NA; cdr3_length: 15; j_call: TRBJ1-5; v_call: TRBV2; cdr3_nt: TGTGCCAGCAGCCCGGACAAGATTAGTAATCAGCCCCAGCATTTT; cdr3_aa: CASSPDKISNQPQHF
clone_size: NA; d_call: NA; cdr3_length: 15; j_call: TRBJ1-1; v_call: TRBV6-5; cdr3_nt: TGTGCCAGCAGACCCACCCGCAGGGGCCCAACTGAAGCTTTCTTT; cdr3_aa: CASRPTRRGPTEAFF
clone_size: NA; d_call: TRBD1; cdr3_length: 13; j_call: TRBJ1-2; v_call: TRBV6-5; cdr3_nt: TGTGCCAGCAGGCAGGGGGGGAACTATGGCTACACCTTC; cdr3_aa: CASRQGGNYGYTF
clone_size: NA; d_call: NA; cdr3_length: 13; j_call: TRBJ1-1; v_call: TRBV6-5; cdr3_nt: TGTGCCAGCAGGGCCGGGGTGAACACTGAAGCTTTCTTT; cdr3_aa: CASRAGVNTEAFF
clone_size: NA; d_call: NA; cdr3_length: 15; j_call: TRBJ1-2; v_call: TRBV5-8; cdr3_nt: TGTGCCAGCAGCTTGAATGCAGGGCAGAACTATGGCTACACCTTC; cdr3_aa: CASSLNAGQNYGYTF
clone_size: NA; d_call: NA; cdr3_length: 19; j_call: TRBJ2-7; v_call: TRBV11-2; cdr3_nt: TGTGCCAGCAGCTTAGAAGGGAGGTGGTCTACGGTGGGCACCTACGAGCAGTACTTC; cdr3_aa: CASSLEGRWSTVGTYEQYF
clone_size: NA; d_call: TRBD1; cdr3_length: 14; j_call: TRBJ1-4; v_call: TRBV6-5; cdr3_nt: TGTGCCAGCAGGGGACAGGGGGAAACCGAAAAACTGTTTTTT; cdr3_aa: CASRGQGETEKLFF
clone_size: NA; d_call: NA; cdr3_length: 12; j_call: TRBJ2-2; v_call: TRBV6-5; cdr3_nt: TGTGCCAGCAGTTATCCCCCCGGGGAGCTGTTTTTT; cdr3_aa: CASSYPPGELFF
clone_size: NA; d_call: TRBD2; cdr3_length: 15; j_call: TRBJ2-7; v_call: TRBV25-1; cdr3_nt: TGTGCCACCTCGGGTTGGGCGGGAGTACTGAACGAGCAGTACTTC; cdr3_aa: CATSGWAGVLNEQYF
clone_size: NA; d_call: TRBD2; cdr3_length: 14; j_call: TRBJ2-7; v_call: TRBV7-2; cdr3_nt: TGTGCCAGCAGCGCCAGCGGGGGGGTAAGGGAGCAGTACTTC; cdr3_aa: CASSASGGVREQYF
clone_size: NA; d_call: NA; cdr3_length: 11; j_call: TRBJ1-5; v_call: TRBV9; cdr3_nt: TGTGCCGCCCGAACTTCTGGGGACCAGCATTTT; cdr3_aa: CAARTSGDQHF
clone_size: NA; d_call: TRBD2; cdr3_length: 17; j_call: TRBJ2-1; v_call: TRBV19; cdr3_nt: TGTGCCAGTAGTCCCCGGTTTTTGCGGGAGATCTACAATGAGCAGTTCTTC; cdr3_aa: CASSPRFLREIYNEQFF
clone_size: NA; d_call: TRBD2; cdr3_length: 17; j_call: TRBJ2-2; v_call: TRBV10-2; cdr3_nt: TGCGCCAGCAGTGAGCCGAGGGGCGGGAGGAACACCGGGGAGCTGTTTTTT; cdr3_aa: CASSEPRGGRNTGELFF
clone_size: NA; d_call: NA; cdr3_length: 14; j_call: TRBJ2-3; v_call: TRBV6-4; cdr3_nt: TGTGCCAGCAGGGAGCAGCGGAGCACAGATACGCAGTATTTT; cdr3_aa: CASREQRSTDTQYF
clone_size: NA; d_call: TRBD1; cdr3_length: 16; j_call: TRBJ1-2; v_call: TRBV7-9; cdr3_nt: TGTGCCAGCAGCTTACCCGGACAGGGGGCGAATTATGGCTACACCTTC; cdr3_aa: CASSLPGQGANYGYTF
clone_size: NA; d_call: NA; cdr3_length: 12; j_call: TRBJ2-7; v_call: TRBV5-5; cdr3_nt: TGTGCCAGCAGCCCCCCAGGCTACGAGCAGTACTTC; cdr3_aa: CASSPPGYEQYF
clone_size: once; d_call: TRBD1; cdr3_length: 15; j_call: TRBJ2-7; v_call: TRBV7-6; cdr3_nt: TGTGCCAGCAGCCAAACGGGACAGGGAGGATACGAGCAGTACTTC; cdr3_aa: CASSQTGQGGYEQYF
clone_size: NA; d_call: NA; cdr3_length: 15; j_call: TRBJ1-3; v_call: TRBV18; cdr3_nt: TGTGCCAGCTCACCACAACAGCTCTCTGGAAACACCATATATTTT; cdr3_aa: CASSPQQLSGNTIYF
clone_size: NA; d_call: TRBD1; cdr3_length: 16; j_call: TRBJ1-4; v_call: TRBV15; cdr3_nt: TGTGCCACCAGCAGGGGCCTGGACAGGGGGGAAGAAAAACTGTTTTTT; cdr3_aa: CATSRGLDRGEEKLFF
clone_size: NA; d_call: NA; cdr3_length: 14; j_call: TRBJ2-6; v_call: TRBV19; cdr3_nt: TGTGCCAGTAGTATTGGGTCTGGGGCCAACGTCCTGACTTTC; cdr3_aa: CASSIGSGANVLTF
clone_size: NA; d_call: TRBD1; cdr3_length: 15; j_call: TRBJ1-5; v_call: TRBV5-1; cdr3_nt: TGCGCCAGCAGCTTGGGGACAGGGGGAGGTCAGCCCCAGCATTTT; cdr3_aa: CASSLGTGGGQPQHF
clone_size: few; d_call: NA; cdr3_length: 13; j_call: TRBJ1-1; v_call: TRBV7-9; cdr3_nt: TGTGCCAGCAGCTTAGTAGGCAGGTCGGAAGCTTTCTTT; cdr3_aa: CASSLVGRSEAFF
clone_size: NA; d_call: TRBD1; cdr3_length: 15; j_call: TRBJ1-5; v_call: TRBV28; cdr3_nt: TGTGCCAGCAGCGATCAGGGGGCGGGTAGTCAGCCCCAGCATTTT; cdr3_aa: CASSDQGAGSQPQHF
clone_size: NA; d_call: NA; cdr3_length: 15; j_call: TRBJ1-3; v_call: TRBV28; cdr3_nt: TGTGCCAGCAGTCGACAGGCTGACCCTGGAAACACCATATATTTT; cdr3_aa: CASSRQADPGNTIYF
clone_size: NA; d_call: TRBD1; cdr3_length: 14; j_call: TRBJ1-1; v_call: TRBV18; cdr3_nt: TGTGCCAGCTCCGGACAGGAGGGGAACACTGAAGCTTTCTTT; cdr3_aa: CASSGQEGNTEAFF
clone_size: NA; d_call: TRBD2; cdr3_length: 15; j_call: TRBJ2-1; v_call: TRBV5-1; cdr3_nt: TGCGCCAGCAGCCCCGGGACTAGCGGGAGCAATGAGCAGTTCTTC; cdr3_aa: CASSPGTSGSNEQFF
clone_size: NA; d_call: NA; cdr3_length: 14; j_call: TRBJ2-3; v_call: TRBV19; cdr3_nt: TGTGCCAGTAGTCCGACGGATGGGATGGGAACGCAGTATTTT; cdr3_aa: CASSPTDGMGTQYF
clone_size: NA; d_call: TRBD1; cdr3_length: 15; j_call: TRBJ1-3; v_call: TRBV4-1; cdr3_nt: TGCGCCAGCAGCCAAGTGACAGGGGTTGGAAACACCATATATTTT; cdr3_aa: CASSQVTGVGNTIYF
clone_size: NA; d_call: TRBD1; cdr3_length: 14; j_call: TRBJ1-4; v_call: TRBV4-2; cdr3_nt: TGTGCCAGCAGCCAAGGGACAGGGCCTGAAAAACTGTTTTTT; cdr3_aa: CASSQGTGPEKLFF
clone_size: NA; d_call: NA; cdr3_length: 13; j_call: TRBJ1-2; v_call: TRBV30; cdr3_nt: TGTGCCTGGATCGGAGGGCAGGGGTTTGGCTACACCTTC; cdr3_aa: CAWIGGQGFGYTF
clone_size: NA; d_call: NA; cdr3_length: 13; j_call: TRBJ1-2; v_call: TRBV28; cdr3_nt: TGTGCCAGCCGATTGGGGGGGAACTATGGCTACACCTTC; cdr3_aa: CASRLGGNYGYTF
clone_size: NA; d_call: NA; cdr3_length: 15; j_call: TRBJ2-2; v_call: TRBV27; cdr3_nt: TGTGCCAGCAATAAAGATGCCTCGAACACCGGGGAGCTGTTTTTT; cdr3_aa: CASNKDASNTGELFF
clone_size: NA; d_call: NA; cdr3_length: 15; j_call: TRBJ1-1; v_call: TRBV2; cdr3_nt: TGTGCCAGCGACAGGAGCCGGGGGGTGAACACTGAAGCTTTCTTT; cdr3_aa: CASDRSRGVNTEAFF
clone_size: NA; d_call: NA; cdr3_length: 14; j_call: TRBJ1-5; v_call: TRBV16; cdr3_nt: TGTGCCAGCAGCCCGGACCGTGGTAATCAGCCCCAGCATTTT; cdr3_aa: CASSPDRGNQPQHF
clone_size: NA; d_call: TRBD2; cdr3_length: 18; j_call: TRBJ2-3; v_call: TRBV18; cdr3_nt: TGTGCCAGCTCACCCCTTGGACTAGCGGGAGTGAGCACAGATACGCAGTATTTT; cdr3_aa: CASSPLGLAGVSTDTQYF
clone_size: NA; d_call: NA; cdr3_length: 14; j_call: TRBJ1-6; v_call: TRBV6-6; cdr3_nt: TGTGCCAGCAGTTACATGGAGGAGGAATCACCCCTCCACTTT; cdr3_aa: CASSYMEEESPLHF
clone_size: NA; d_call: NA; cdr3_length: 14; j_call: TRBJ2-2; v_call: TRBV10-3; cdr3_nt: TGTGCCATCACCGCGGACAAGAACACCGGGGAGCTGTTTTTT; cdr3_aa: CAITADKNTGELFF
clone_size: NA; d_call: NA; cdr3_length: 13; j_call: TRBJ2-7; v_call: TRBV5-1; cdr3_nt: TGCGCCAGCAGCATCGGACCTGATTACGAGCAGTACTTC; cdr3_aa: CASSIGPDYEQYF
clone_size: once; d_call: TRBD2; cdr3_length: 14; j_call: TRBJ2-1; v_call: TRBV30; cdr3_nt: TGTGCCTGGAGACCCCTAGCGGGACAAAATGAGCAGTTCTTC; cdr3_aa: CAWRPLAGQNEQFF
clone_size: NA; d_call: NA; cdr3_length: 15; j_call: TRBJ1-5; v_call: TRBV6-1; cdr3_nt: TGTGCCAGCAGGTCTGCGGGGGGTAGCAATCAGCCCCAGCATTTT; cdr3_aa: CASRSAGGSNQPQHF
clone_size: NA; d_call: NA; cdr3_length: 15; j_call: TRBJ1-6; v_call: TRBV7-2; cdr3_nt: TGTGCCAGCAGCTTAGAAGGCTCCTATAATTCACCCCTCCACTTT; cdr3_aa: CASSLEGSYNSPLHF
clone_size: NA; d_call: TRBD2; cdr3_length: 16; j_call: TRBJ2-7; v_call: TRBV5-1; cdr3_nt: TGCGCCAGCAGCTTGGAAGGCGGGGGGGCCGCCTACGAGCAGTACTTC; cdr3_aa: CASSLEGGGAAYEQYF